The T cell receptor beta chain under discussion was sequenced for a study of control samples from healthy donors and cancer patients. The method was immunoSEQ multiplex PCR; TCRdb's version includes in-frame clones alone and lacks a portion of them. Among about 170,000 clones listed, 90% to 95% were seen once. This CDR3 has 18 amino acids. V trimming: 2 bases; J trimming: 1 base; junction bases outside the gene matches: 6. Per germline, CDR1 MGHRA and CDR2 YSYEKL. This rearrangement joins TRBV4-1 to TRBJ2-4; TRBD1 matches 12 bases. This receptor was identified in a woman aged 25-40 years in good health. Material: blood. DNA of the CDR3: TGCGCCAGCAGCCAACCTCCGGGACAGGGGGCCGCCAAAAACATTCAGTACTTC. The encoded protein is CASSQPPGQGAAKNIQYF.